The 3 T cell receptor delta chains below were found in one sample sequenced in a study of gamma-delta T cells after stem cell transplantation. TCRdb reprocessed the RT-PCR reads through CATT. The sample lists some 13,000 delta-chain clones; around 33% were seen once. The specimen sequenced was gamma-delta T cells. The source is a human donor. It is not recorded whose cells these are; they may come from a transplant donor.

The rearrangement links TRDV2 to TRDJ2; 9 bases line up with TRDD3. The CDR3 has 18 residues. The germline V gene encodes CDR1 GEAIGNYY and CDR2 EKD. V shed 3 bases, J shed 0 bases, and the junction held 10 bases outside the gene matches. CDR3 protein: CACDAQRGIHSLTAQLFF. The CDR3 bases are TGTGCCTGTGACGCCCAGCGGGGGATACATTCTTTGACAGCACAACTCTTCTTT.

The chain carries TRAV29/DV5 and TRDJ1; 7 nucleotides match TRDD3. Germline CDR1 reads NSMFDY; CDR2 reads ISSIKDK. The CDR3 length is 17 residues. Unmatched junction bases numbered 16, after V lost 5 bases and J lost 0 bases. The CDR3 bases are TGTGCAGCGTTGCACATTGGGGGACTTGTGTACACCGATAAACTCATCTTT. This codes for CAALHIGGLVYTDKLIF. The complete variable domain, with remaining parts taken from reference TRAV29/DV5 and TRDJ1, reads DQQVKQNSPSLSVQEGRISILNCDYTNSMFDYFLWYKKYPAEGPTFLISISSIKDKNEDGRFTVFLNKSAKHLSLHIVPSQPGDSAVYFCAALHIGGLVYTDKLIFGKGTRVTVEP.

A few counts support this clone. This chain links TRDV2 with TRDJ3; 10 bases line up with TRDD3. The CDR3 totals 16 residues. Germline values: CDR1 GEAIGNYY, CDR2 EKD. The V gene end was trimmed by 3 bases and the J gene end by 2 bases; junction bases not matched to a gene: 0. In nucleotides, the CDR3 is TGTGCCTGTGACGGGGGATACGCCTGGGACACCCGACAGATGTTTTTC. This codes for CACDGGYAWDTRQMFF.